What follows are 32 T cell receptor beta chains derived from one specimen sequenced in a study of preoperative IRX-2 immunotherapy in early breast cancer. The protocol was immunoSEQ multiplex PCR, while the TCRdb copy is restricted to in-frame clones and leaves out a portion. Of over 25,000 clones in the sample, around 79% are singletons; the top ten hold less than 8%. Described treatment: preoperative locoregional IRX-2 cytokine immunotherapy. The material was lymph node tissue, obtained after IRX-2 immunotherapy. Receptors were obtained from a human donor with breast cancer.

This clone showed up just once. The chain couples TRBV28 to TRBJ1-4; tentative D call: TRBD1 (5 bases). CDR3 length: 16 residues. The ends were cut back, 6 bases at V and 0 bases at J, with 14 bases in the middle. Looked up from germline, CDR1 is MDHEN and CDR2 is SYDVKM. The CDR3 region has the DNA TGTGCCAGCAGCCCCCCAGGGAGTGCAACTAATGAAAAACTGTTTTTT. This translates into CASSPPGSATNEKLFF. Full variable domain (rest looked up from reference TRBV28 and TRBJ1-4): DVKVTQSSRYLVKRTGEKVFLECVQDMDHENMFWYRQDPGLGLRLIYFSYDVKMKEKGDIPEGYSVSREKKERFSLILESASTNQTSMYLCASSPPGSATNEKLFFGSGTQLSVL.

This chain connects TRBV7-5 to TRBJ1-5. TRBV7-5 represents a pseudogene. This CDR3 spans 15 amino acids. The CDR3 DNA is TGTGCCAGCAACCACGGGTCCAATGGCGGTCAGCCCCAGCATTTT. Residues: CASNHGSNGGQPQHF.

The chain is built from TRBV19 and TRBJ2-3; TRBD2 agrees at 13 bases. The germline V gene has CDR1 LNHDA and CDR2 SQIVND (reference sequence). With V trimmed by 4 bases and J by 5 bases, 6 bases remained unmatched. CDR3 length: 16 residues. The CDR3 coding sequence is TGTGCCAGTAGTACCCGACTAGCGGGAGGAATAGATACGCAGTATTTT. It yields the protein CASSTRLAGGIDTQYF.

The J gene is TRBJ1-2, the V gene TRBV11-3; D is unresolved. CDR1 is SGHNT, CDR2 YENEEA, per germline. The length of the CDR3 is 16 residues. Deletions cut 3 bases from V and 5 bases from J, with 19 bases between. CDR3 sequence reads: CASSFLGVQLLYGYTF. CDR3 sequence (DNA): TGTGCCAGCAGCTTCCTTGGGGTACAGTTGCTGTATGGCTACACCTTC. Full variable domain (remainder filled in from reference TRBV11-3 and TRBJ1-2): EAGVVQSPRYKIIEKKQPVAFWCNPISGHNTLYWYLQNLGQGPELLIRYENEEAVDDSQLPKDRFSAERLKGVDSTLKIQPAELGDSAVYLCASSFLGVQLLYGYTFGSGTRLTVV.

The chain uses TRBV25-1 and TRBJ1-1; D ambiguous. Per the germline V gene, CDR1 is MGHDK and CDR2 is SYGVNS. Trimming shortened V by 5 bases and J by 5 bases, and 9 bases separated the two germline ends. This CDR3 comprises 12 residues. Written as DNA, the CDR3 is TGTGCCAGCAGTAAAGGAAGAACTGAAGCTTTCTTT. It encodes CASSKGRTEAFF.

Relative to its sample, this clone is medium-sized. The rearrangement uses TRBV11-3 and TRBJ2-3, with 9 nucleotides matching TRBD2. CDR1 is SGHNT, CDR2 YENEEA, per germline. After removal of 4 bases from V and 4 bases from J, the junction contained 9 bases not matched to a gene. The CDR3 has 16 residues. The CDR3 coding sequence is TGTGCCAGCAGCTACCGTAGCGGGAGCAGGCCAGATACGCAGTATTTT. This translates into CASSYRSGSRPDTQYF.

This chain links TRBV29-1 with TRBJ2-7; no firm D call. Trimming cost V 0 bases and J 12 bases, with 21 bases left between them. The length of the CDR3 is 14 residues. Per the germline V gene, CDR1 is SQVTM and CDR2 is ANQGSEA. CDR3 residues: CSVEDPSQSLQVYF. The CDR3 DNA follows: TGCAGCGTTGAAGATCCCAGCCAGTCCCTCCAGGTGTACTTC.

The chain employs TRBV28 and TRBJ1-2; TRBD1 might be the D (6 bases). The CDR3 sequence is 15 residues long. The V end was cut by 5 bases, the J end by 1 base, with 14 bases between. Germline V CDR1 and CDR2: MDHEN, SYDVKM. CDR3 in amino acids: CASSPKLQGNYGYTF. DNA for the CDR3: TGTGCCAGCAGTCCCAAATTACAGGGTAACTATGGCTACACCTTC.

CDR3 sequence reads: CASSLEAGGPNEQYF. CDR3 coding DNA: TGTGCCAGCAGCTTAGAGGCGGGAGGGCCAAACGAGCAGTACTTC. The chain recombines TRBV11-3 with TRBJ2-7; TRBD2 agrees at 9 bases. The junction had 5 bases not matched to a gene; V was cut back by 0 bases and J by 5 bases. This CDR3 has 15 residues. Germline V gene sequence: CDR1 SGHNT, CDR2 YENEEA.

The chain has TRBV29-1 and TRBJ1-1; D uncertain. Germline CDR1 is SQVTM and CDR2 is ANQGSEA. The CDR3 sequence is 17 residues long. Trimming removed 4 bases from V and 0 bases from J, with 21 bases in between. CDR3 bases: TGCAGCGTTGCCCTACGGGGTAAGGAGCCCCTGAACACTGAAGCTTTCTTT. It yields the protein CSVALRGKEPLNTEAFF.

The V call is TRBV9, the J call TRBJ1-1; D might be TRBD1 (5 bases). CDR1 is SGDLS and CDR2 is YYNGEE in the germline V gene. V lost 5 bases and J lost 0, with 11 bases in between. This CDR3 is built from 14 residues. The chain's CDR3 is CASRPQAMNTEAFF. The DNA for the CDR3 is TGTGCCAGCAGGCCACAGGCCATGAACACTGAAGCTTTCTTT.

This clone was recorded once. This chain uses TRBV1 with TRBJ2-2. TRBV1 counts as a pseudogene. The CDR3 length is 15 residues. CDR3 sequence reads: CASSRGTGNTGELFF. The CDR3 DNA is TGCGCCAGCAGCCGGGGGACGGGGAACACCGGGGAGCTGTTTTTT.

The V call is TRBV11-3, the J call TRBJ1-1; TRBD1 aligns across 10 bases. The V gene's germline CDR1 is SGHNT and CDR2 YENEEA. This CDR3 has 15 amino acids. With 6 bases clipped from V and 5 bases from J, the junction kept 9 bases outside the gene matches. The CDR3 loop reads CASRRDGDRGTEAFF. The CDR3 DNA sequence: TGTGCCAGCAGACGAGACGGGGACAGGGGAACTGAAGCTTTCTTT.

This clone was observed once. V gene TRBV29-1 combines with J gene TRBJ1-1; D gene unclear. CDR1 and CDR2 from the germline V gene are SQVTM and ANQGSEA. V lost 3 bases to trimming and J lost 0 bases, with 5 bases between them. CDR3 length: 12 amino acids. The CDR3 bases are TGCAGCGTTGATAGGGTGAACACTGAAGCTTTCTTT. Translation: CSVDRVNTEAFF.

This clone was counted once. The chain recombines TRBV7-6 with TRBJ1-1; the D gene is possibly TRBD1 (5 bases). The CDR3 covers 15 residues. V was cut by 3 bases and J by 4 bases, with 15 bases left in between. Germline CDR1 reads SGHVS; CDR2 reads FNYEAQ. The chain's CDR3 is CASSLVQGRGTEAFF. As DNA, the CDR3 is TGTGCCAGCAGCTTGGTTCAGGGACGAGGCACTGAAGCTTTCTTT.

This clone was seen a single time. The J gene is TRBJ1-5, the V gene TRBV6-4, with no clear D. Germline assignment: CDR1 MRHNA and CDR2 SNTAGT. This CDR3 region has 11 residues. Trimming took 11 bases from V and 6 from J, leaving 11 bases between them. In nucleotides, the CDR3 is TGTGCCGGGTTGAGAGGTCAGCCCCAGCATTTT. This sequence encodes CAGLRGQPQHF.

V gene TRBV6-4 combines with J gene TRBJ2-7; 11 bases are shared with TRBD2. J gave up 6 bases and V 6 bases, and 10 bases lay outside the gene matches. There are 15 residues in the CDR3. CDR1 and CDR2 from the germline V gene are MRHNA and SNTAGT. The DNA for the CDR3 is TGTGCCAGCAGCCCTAGACTAGCGGGACCCATCGAGCAGTACTTC. Protein sequence: CASSPRLAGPIEQYF.

The chain combines TRBV6-8 with TRBJ1-1; no definite D call. The CDR3 is 13 amino acids. V was trimmed by 5 bases and J by 3 bases, leaving 10 bases between them. Germline loops: CDR1 MNHGY, CDR2 SAAAGT. CDR3 coding DNA: TGTGCCAGCAGTCAAATATGGGACACTGAAGCTTTCTTT. Translation gives CASSQIWDTEAFF.

V gene TRBV11-3 combines with J gene TRBJ2-1; D is undetermined. Trimming removed 3 bases at V and 10 bases at J, with 16 bases between. Germline loops: CDR1 SGHNT, CDR2 YENEEA. The CDR3 totals 14 residues. CDR3 nucleotide sequence: TGTGCCAGCAGCTTCCAGAATACATACGGCGAGCAGTTCTTC. As protein: CASSFQNTYGEQFF.

This chain links TRBV5-1 with TRBJ2-1, with a tentative D call TRBD2 (6 bases). Trimming cost V 0 bases and J 6 bases, with 13 bases left between them. The germline V gene has CDR1 SGHRS and CDR2 YFSETQ. The CDR3 runs to 15 residues. The CDR3 spells CASSLDGRDVNEQFF. The CDR3 DNA follows: TGCGCCAGCAGCTTGGATGGGCGGGACGTCAATGAGCAGTTCTTC.

To note about this clone: At one end, the junction sequence differs from germline, possibly due to a read error. The chain couples TRBV11-3 to TRBJ2-2; TRBD2 might be the D (5 bases). The germline V gene encodes CDR1 SGHNT and CDR2 YENEEA. The CDR3 contains 15 residues. CDR3 nucleotides: TGTGCCAGCAGCTTAATTGACGGAAACACCGGGGAGCTATTTTTT. It encodes CASSLIDGNTGELFF.

The chain links TRBV23-1 to TRBJ1-2; 7 nucleotides align to TRBD1. TRBV23-1 is an ORF, and what it does is uncertain. J gave up 2 bases and V 6 bases, and 3 bases lay outside the gene matches. The CDR3 has 13 residues. Here the CDR3 DNA reads TGCGCCAGCAGCTTGGGACAGAACTATGGCTACACCTTC. Encoded protein: CASSLGQNYGYTF.

Regarding this clone: This same CDR3 is encoded by further DNA sequences in the sample. V is TRBV14 and J is TRBJ2-1; the D gene is possibly TRBD2 (6 bases). The CDR3 length is 16 residues. CDR1 is SGHDN and CDR2 is FVKESK in the germline V gene. The V and J ends lost 0 bases and 0 bases respectively, with 9 bases between them. This chain's CDR3 is CASSQDPGDSYNEQFF. CDR3 nucleotide sequence: TGTGCCAGCAGCCAAGATCCGGGGGACTCCTACAATGAGCAGTTCTTC.

This clone was picked up one time. This sequence joins TRBV11-3 and TRBJ2-1; 12 positions match TRBD2. With V trimmed by 3 bases and J by 8 bases, 8 bases remained unmatched. The germline V gene encodes CDR1 SGHNT and CDR2 YENEEA. The CDR3 spans 16 residues. The CDR3 DNA sequence: TGTGCCAGCAGCTTTGGACTAGCGGGGCCCGGGGATGAGCAGTTCTTC. This codes for CASSFGLAGPGDEQFF.

The chain uses TRBV7-6 and TRBJ1-1; D unresolved. This CDR3 contains 14 residues. V dropped 4 bases and J dropped 3 bases, with 12 bases sitting between them. Per the germline V gene, CDR1 is SGHVS and CDR2 is FNYEAQ. The CDR3 nucleotides are TGTGCCAGCAGCTCCTACGGCGGGGACACTGAAGCTTTCTTT. It yields the protein CASSSYGGDTEAFF. Drawing the rest from reference TRBV7-6 and TRBJ1-1, the complete variable domain is GAGVSQSPRYKVTKRGQDVALRCDPISGHVSLYWYRQALGQGPEFLTYFNYEAQQDKSGLPNDRFSAERPEGSISTLTIQRTEQRDSAMYRCASSSYGGDTEAFFGQGTRLTVV.

This clone is categorized as medium-sized. This rearrangement joins TRBV6-8 to TRBJ1-1, with 9 bases lining up with TRBD1. Germline CDR1 is MNHGY and CDR2 is SAAAGT. V was pared by 6 bases and J by 1 base, with 3 bases of the junction left unmatched. This CDR3 comprises 14 residues. The DNA for the CDR3 is TGTGCCAGCAGCGAGGGACAGGGGAACACTGAAGCTTTCTTT. Its protein product is CASSEGQGNTEAFF.

The genes are TRBV28 and TRBJ2-7; the D gene is possibly TRBD1 (5 bases). Looked up from germline, CDR1 is MDHEN and CDR2 is SYDVKM. CDR3 length equals 12 residues. V was trimmed by 7 bases and J by 3 bases, leaving 10 bases between them. CDR3 DNA sequence: TGTGCCAGCATAGGGCAGGGCTACGAGCAGTACTTC. The encoded protein is CASIGQGYEQYF.

The V call is TRBV29-1, the J call TRBJ1-2, with a weak D call TRBD1 (5 bases). V lost 4 bases, J lost 5 bases, and 11 bases lay in between. Germline-derived CDR1 and CDR2 are SQVTM and ANQGSEA. The CDR3 is 12 amino acids. CDR3 nucleotide sequence: TGCAGCGTTGGAGGGACTGTTTATGGCTACACCTTC. Residues: CSVGGTVYGYTF.

The V call is TRBV5-1, the J call TRBJ2-1, with 7 nucleotides matching TRBD2. CDR3 size: 16 residues. Germline V lookup: CDR1 SGHRS, CDR2 YFSETQ. V trimming: 0 bases; J trimming: 2 bases; junction bases outside the gene matches: 5. CDR3 sequence reads: CASSLEASGPYNEQFF. In DNA, the CDR3 is TGCGCCAGCAGCTTGGAGGCTAGCGGACCCTACAATGAGCAGTTCTTC.

This CDR3 is CASSRPASGDYEQYF. CDR3 nucleotide sequence: TGTGCCAGCAGCCGGCCGGCTAGCGGGGACTACGAGCAGTACTTC. This chain links TRBV7-6 with TRBJ2-7, with TRBD2 matching over 9 bases. Germline V CDR1 and CDR2: SGHVS, FNYEAQ. V was pared by 5 bases and J by 3 bases, with 8 bases of the junction left unmatched. The CDR3 is 15 amino acids.

The chain recombines TRBV25-1 with TRBJ2-7; D not certain. The V end was cut by 6 bases, the J end by 7 bases, with 19 bases between. CDR3 size: 14 residues. CDR1 MGHDK and CDR2 SYGVNS come from the germline V gene. This chain's CDR3 is CASRPNLLLGEQYF. The CDR3 DNA is TGTGCCAGCAGACCCAACCTGCTTCTGGGAGAGCAGTACTTC.

This clone was counted a few times. The chain carries TRBV11-3 and TRBJ1-5; maybe TRBD1 (6 bases). Germline loops: CDR1 SGHNT, CDR2 YENEEA. The CDR3 loop spans 15 amino acids. The ends were cut back, 4 bases at V and 0 bases at J, with 10 bases in the middle. The CDR3 region has the DNA TGTGCCAGCAGCTCTCAGGGGCATAGCAATCAGCCCCAGCATTTT. This translates into CASSSQGHSNQPQHF.